The source of this T cell receptor (beta chain) is a study of shared clonotypes between healthy human individuals. Sequenced by immunoSEQ multiplex PCR; TCRdb stores in-frame clones only, minus some. The table lists 400,000 to 600,000 clones, around 79% of them singletons. This CDR3 comprises 13 residues. Germline assignment: CDR1 SGHTA and CDR2 FQGTGA. Trimming left V 5 bases short and J 6 bases short, with 14 bases between. The rearrangement uses TRBV7-3 and TRBJ2-7; D perhaps matches TRBD2 (5 bases). Sample: PBMCs. The origin of this receptor is a woman in her thirties or forties in good health. Some clones in this sample may be carry-over from other donors' samples. CDR3 DNA sequence: TGTGCCAGCAGCCCCCAAGCGGCCGGCGAGCAGTACTTC. Translation gives CASSPQAAGEQYF.